The 4 T cell receptor beta chains reported below all come from one sample, sequenced in a study of control samples from healthy donors and cancer patients. Generated by immunoSEQ multiplex PCR, the TCRdb table keeps only in-frame clones and is missing some. Here the sample spans 70,000 to 100,000 clones, roughly nine tenths being singletons. Sequencing was done on a sample of blood. The source is a woman aged 55-69 years in good health.

The chain employs TRBV5-1 and TRBJ1-2; 9 bases are a match to TRBD1. Trimming cost V 2 bases and J 8 bases; bases outside gene matches: 7. Germline lookup yields CDR1 SGHRS and CDR2 YFSETQ. CDR3 length: 14 amino acids. CDR3 region: CASSLTTGGRGYTF. As DNA, the CDR3 is TGCGCCAGCAGCTTAACGACAGGGGGAAGGGGCTACACCTTC.

CDR3 sequence (DNA): TGTGCCAGTAGTATGAGCCCCGGACAGATCTATGGCTACACCTTC. Encoded protein: CASSMSPGQIYGYTF. V and J are TRBV19 and TRBJ1-2, with D maybe TRBD1 (6 bases). Trimming took 3 bases from V and 4 from J, leaving 15 bases between them. CDR1 LNHDA and CDR2 SQIVND come from the germline V gene (reference sequence). This CDR3 has 15 residues.

The gene calls are TRBV5-6 and TRBJ1-2, with TRBD1 matching 12 bases. The germline V gene encodes CDR1 SGHDT and CDR2 YYEEEE. V lost 3 bases, J lost 8 bases, and 11 bases stayed unmatched. The CDR3 has 16 residues. CDR3 region: CASSWRDRGLLDGYTF. CDR3 DNA: TGTGCCAGCAGCTGGCGGGACAGGGGGCTGTTGGACGGCTACACCTTC. Full variable domain (remainder filled in from reference TRBV5-6 and TRBJ1-2): DAGVTQSPTHLIKTRGQQVTLRCSPKSGHDTVSWYQQALGQGPQFIFQYYEEEERQRGNFPDRFSGHQFPNYSSELNVNALLLGDSALYLCASSWRDRGLLDGYTFGSGTRLTVV.

The chain employs TRBV18 and TRBJ1-1; no clear D. The CDR3 is made up of 16 amino acids. Trimming removed 2 bases from V and 2 bases from J, with 15 bases in between. CDR1 and CDR2 from the germline V gene are KGHSH and LQKENI. CDR3 bases: TGTGCCAGCTCACCATCCGGACGGAGACCAAACACTGAAGCTTTCTTT. Amino acids: CASSPSGRRPNTEAFF.